Here is one TCR beta chain with its context. Its antigen is not identified. In germline, CDR1 is SGHAT, CDR2 FQDESV (reference sequence). The ends lost 5 bases at V and 0 bases at J; junction bases unmatched: 13. The CDR3 is 18 residues long. TCRdb analysed the 5' RACE reads with MiXCR anew, one entry per CDR3 protein. The sample yields under 800,000 distinct CDR3 sequences, less than 25% seen once. The record originates from a study of identical twins. Study results and caveats: Out-of-frame beta chain sequences displayed weaker excess sharing between twins.

These data also formed part of another study, on T cells expressing NK-cell markers. Turning to that study: Whether expanded NKG2C+ T cell clones were HCMV-specific remained unclear.

The rearrangement links TRBV11-1 to TRBJ1-5; TRBD1 matches 7 bases. This receptor was obtained from a woman aged 18-29 years in good health. The sample was PBMCs. The CDR3 DNA reads as TGTGCCAGCAGCCCCGGGCTAAGAGGGGGCCTTAGCAATCAGCCCCAGCATTTT. This sequence encodes CASSPGLRGGLSNQPQHF.